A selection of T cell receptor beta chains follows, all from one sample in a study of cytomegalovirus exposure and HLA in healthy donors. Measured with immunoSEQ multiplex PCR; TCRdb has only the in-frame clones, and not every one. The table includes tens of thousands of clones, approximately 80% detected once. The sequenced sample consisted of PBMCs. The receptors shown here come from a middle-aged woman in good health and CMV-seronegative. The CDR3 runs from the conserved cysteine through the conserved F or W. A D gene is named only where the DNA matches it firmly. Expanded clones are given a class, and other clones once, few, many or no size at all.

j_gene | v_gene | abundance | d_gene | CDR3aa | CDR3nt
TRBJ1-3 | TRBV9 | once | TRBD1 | CASSLRGYSGNTIYF | TGTGCCAGCAGCCTCAGGGGGTACTCTGGAAACACCATATATTTT
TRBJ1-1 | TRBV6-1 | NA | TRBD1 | CASLPGWGQHEAFF | TGTGCCAGCCTTCCGGGCTGGGGACAGCATGAAGCTTTCTTT
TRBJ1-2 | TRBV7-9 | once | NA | CASNLDSSYTF | TGTGCCAGTAACTTGGACAGCTCCTACACCTTC
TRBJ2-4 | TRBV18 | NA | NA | CASSPGGQDIQYF | TGTGCCAGCTCACCCGGGGGGCAAGACATTCAGTACTTC
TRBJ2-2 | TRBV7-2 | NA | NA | CASSLTGIPTGELFF | TGTGCCAGCAGCTTAACGGGAATTCCCACCGGGGAGCTGTTTTTT
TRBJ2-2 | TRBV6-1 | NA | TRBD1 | CASRGAAGGTGELFF | TGTGCCAGCAGAGGGGCGGCAGGGGGTACCGGGGAGCTGTTTTTT
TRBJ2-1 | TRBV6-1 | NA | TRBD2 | CASSEAGSGGYNEQFF | TGTGCCAGCAGTGAAGCGGGTAGCGGGGGCTACAATGAGCAGTTCTTC
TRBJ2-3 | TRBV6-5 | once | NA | CASRDTADNTDTQYF | TGTGCCAGCAGGGATACCGCAGACAACACAGATACGCAGTATTTT
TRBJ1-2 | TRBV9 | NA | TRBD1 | CASSPRPGGIGTGSLGGYTF | TGTGCCAGCAGCCCCCGGCCGGGGGGAATCGGGACAGGGAGCCTAGGAGGCTACACCTTC
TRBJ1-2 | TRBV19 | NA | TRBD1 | CASTMDRVPYGYTF | TGTGCCAGTACGATGGACAGGGTACCCTATGGCTACACCTTC
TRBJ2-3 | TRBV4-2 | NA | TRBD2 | CASSQDLGGDDTQYF | TGTGCCAGCAGCCAAGATCTGGGAGGGGATGATACGCAGTATTTT
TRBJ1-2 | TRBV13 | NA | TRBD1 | CASSFSDLGTGGPKAWGYTF | TGTGCCAGCAGCTTTAGTGATCTTGGGACAGGGGGCCCTAAGGCATGGGGCTACACCTTC
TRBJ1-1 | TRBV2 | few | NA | CASSEDLDKNTEAFF | TGTGCCAGCAGTGAGGATCTTGACAAGAACACTGAAGCTTTCTTT
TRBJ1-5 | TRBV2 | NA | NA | CASSDGYNQPQHF | TGTGCCAGCAGTGACGGGTACAATCAGCCCCAGCATTTT
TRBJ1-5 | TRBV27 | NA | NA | CASSLSRDQPQHF | TGTGCCAGCAGTTTAAGCAGGGATCAGCCCCAGCATTTT
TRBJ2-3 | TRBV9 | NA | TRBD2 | CASSSPGLADLDTQYF | TGTGCCAGCAGCTCGCCGGGACTAGCGGATTTGGATACGCAGTATTTT
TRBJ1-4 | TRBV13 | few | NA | CASSFGGNEKLFF | TGTGCCAGCAGCTTTGGAGGGAATGAAAAACTGTTTTTT
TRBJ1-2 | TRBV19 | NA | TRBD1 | CASTMRGQGYGYTF | TGTGCCAGTACCATGAGGGGACAGGGGTATGGCTACACCTTC
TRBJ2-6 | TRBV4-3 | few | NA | CASSQDWRASGANVLTF | TGCGCCAGCAGCCAAGATTGGCGGGCTTCTGGGGCCAACGTCCTGACTTTC
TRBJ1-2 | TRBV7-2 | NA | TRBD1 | CASSSTQGYGYTF | TGTGCCAGCAGCTCAACACAGGGGTATGGCTACACCTTC
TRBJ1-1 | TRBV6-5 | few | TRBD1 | CASRTGTGYTEAFF | TGTGCCAGCAGGACCGGGACAGGCTACACTGAAGCTTTCTTT
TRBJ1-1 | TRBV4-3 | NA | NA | CASSQETWSPGVVTEAFF | TGCGCCAGCAGCCAAGAAACTTGGTCCCCCGGGGTAGTCACTGAAGCTTTCTTT
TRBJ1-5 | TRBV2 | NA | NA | CASKAALNQPQHF | TGTGCCAGCAAGGCGGCACTGAATCAGCCCCAGCATTTT